This entry lists 30 T cell receptor beta chains sequenced from one sample in a study of control samples from healthy donors and cancer patients. The table came from immunoSEQ multiplex PCR; TCRdb's copy has only in-frame clones and leaves some out. The table has approximately 70,000 clones, under 90% seen once. Specimen: blood. The receptors were gathered from a man aged 45-60 years in good health.

The chain has TRBV6-1 and TRBJ1-2; D not resolved. V was shortened by 1 base and J by 8 bases, with 11 bases between the two germline ends. This CDR3 comprises 13 residues. The V gene's germline CDR1 is MNHNS and CDR2 SASEGT. DNA for the CDR3: TGTGCCAGCAGTGAAGTGGGCCCGTGGGGCTACACCTTC. Translating gives CASSEVGPWGYTF.

This chain joins TRBV6-4 and TRBJ2-7; 11 bases agree with TRBD1. V trimming: 4 bases; J trimming: 4 bases; junction bases outside the gene matches: 6. This CDR3 has 15 amino acids. CDR1 is MRHNA, CDR2 SNTAGT, per germline. CDR3 in amino acids: CASSVLGTGGYEQYF. The DNA of the CDR3 is TGTGCCAGCAGTGTTCTCGGGACAGGGGGGTACGAGCAGTACTTC.

This clone was found once. The CDR3 DNA is TGTGCCAGCAGTTCCGGGACTGGCACAGATACGCAGTATTTT. This codes for CASSSGTGTDTQYF. The V gene is TRBV9, the J gene TRBJ2-3; D perhaps matches TRBD2 (6 bases). Germline values: CDR1 SGDLS, CDR2 YYNGEE. The ends were cut back, 5 bases at V and 1 base at J, with 11 bases in the middle. The CDR3 is made up of 14 amino acids.

This clone was counted a few times. This chain connects TRBV7-2 to TRBJ2-7; 9 bases match TRBD2. The CDR3 contains 14 residues. Germline loops: CDR1 SGHTA, CDR2 FQGNSA. J lost 12 bases, V lost 1 base, and 10 bases had no gene match. DNA for the CDR3: TGTGCCAGCAGCTTAGTTAGCGGCGGGAGGGAGACGTACTTC. This gives the protein CASSLVSGGRETYF.

The V gene is TRBV7-3, the J gene TRBJ2-2; 7 positions agree with TRBD1. The CDR3 loop spans 16 amino acids. Germline CDR1 SGHTA, CDR2 FQGTGA. J lost 3 bases, V lost 0 bases, and 4 bases had no gene match. As DNA, the CDR3 is TGTGCCAGCAGCTTAACCGGGACAGCGGACACCGGGGAGCTGTTTTTT. Translation gives CASSLTGTADTGELFF.

This clone was picked up one time. The gene calls are TRBV4-2 and TRBJ1-2; D ambiguous. CDR1 is LGHNA and CDR2 is YNFKEQ in the germline V gene. This CDR3 spans 14 amino acids. V shed 0 bases and J shed 5 bases, with 10 bases lying between them. CDR3 protein: CASSQDVRDYGYTF. For the CDR3, the DNA is TGTGCCAGCAGCCAAGATGTAAGAGATTATGGCTACACCTTC.

This chain uses TRBV3-1 (or the pseudogene TRBV3-2) with TRBJ1-1, with D unresolved. Germline CDR1 LGHDT, CDR2 YNNKEL (reference sequence). This CDR3 region has 15 residues. V was shortened by 5 bases and J by 1 base, with 14 bases between the two germline ends. The CDR3 loop reads CASSYSFWANTEAFF. CDR3 coding DNA: TGTGCCAGCAGCTATAGCTTCTGGGCGAACACTGAAGCTTTCTTT.

This clone appeared once. The rearrangement uses TRBV19 and TRBJ2-5; TRBD1 agrees at 7 bases. The CDR3 has 16 residues. From germline, CDR1 is LNHDA and CDR2 SQIVND (reference sequence). V lost 3 bases to trimming and J lost 2 bases; unmatched junction nucleotides: 9. This CDR3 reads CASSMRGRLVQETQYF. For the CDR3, the DNA is TGTGCCAGTAGTATGAGGGGGCGCCTTGTTCAAGAGACCCAGTACTTC.

The chain combines TRBV7-3 with TRBJ2-7; 13 nucleotides agree with TRBD2. The junction had 7 bases not matched to a gene; V was cut back by 5 bases and J by 6 bases. In germline, CDR1 is SGHTA, CDR2 FQGTGA. The CDR3 contains 15 residues. CDR3 in amino acids: CASSRIGTSGAEQYF. The CDR3 coding sequence is TGTGCCAGCAGCCGCATAGGGACTAGCGGGGCCGAGCAGTACTTC. The variable domain in full, with the rest retrieved from reference TRBV7-3 and TRBJ2-7, is GAGVSQTPSNKVTEKGKYVELRCDPISGHTALYWYRQSLGQGPEFLIYFQGTGAADDSGLPNDRFFAVRPEGSVSTLKIQRTERGDSAVYLCASSRIGTSGAEQYFGPGTRLTVT.

The J gene is TRBJ2-3, the V gene TRBV18, with 7 bases matching TRBD1. V lost 2 bases, J lost 2 bases, and 10 bases stayed unmatched. The CDR3 length is 17 residues. CDR1 is KGHSH and CDR2 is LQKENI in the germline V gene. CDR3 protein: CASSPAPATGATDTQYF. The CDR3 nucleotides read TGTGCCAGCTCACCAGCCCCGGCAACAGGGGCCACAGATACGCAGTATTTT.

The chain is built from TRBV2 and TRBJ1-2; no clear D. The V gene lost 3 bases and the J gene lost 2 bases, with 4 bases spanning the gap. The CDR3 length is 12 residues. The V gene's germline CDR1 is SNHLY and CDR2 FYNNEI. CDR3 DNA sequence: TGTGCCAGCAGTGACAGGAACTATGGCTACACCTTC. Translated: CASSDRNYGYTF. Variable domain in full (rest from reference TRBV2 and TRBJ1-2): EPEVTQTPSHQVTQMGQEVILRCVPISNHLYFYWYRQILGQKVEFLVSFYNNEISEKSEIFDDQFSVERPDGSNFTLKIRSTKLEDSAMYFCASSDRNYGYTFGSGTRLTVV.

The chain recombines TRBV27 with TRBJ1-1, with a possible D match to TRBD1 (5 bases). Looked up from germline, CDR1 is MNHEY and CDR2 is SMNVEV (reference sequence). V shed 1 base and J shed 5 bases, with 8 bases lying between them. The CDR3 covers 13 residues. CDR3 DNA: TGTGCCAGCAGTTTATGGGGCGAGACTGAAGCTTTCTTT. Its protein product is CASSLWGETEAFF.

V usage is TRBV5-4 and J usage is TRBJ2-1, with D unresolved. CDR1 is SGHNT and CDR2 is YYREEE in the germline V gene (reference sequence). Trimming shortened V by 3 bases and J by 5 bases, and 9 bases separated the two germline ends. This CDR3 contains 13 residues. CDR3 nucleotide sequence: TGTGCCAGCAGCTCCGCTAATGACAATGAGCAGTTCTTC. Its protein is CASSSANDNEQFF.

The chain is built from TRBV10-3 and TRBJ1-2; D not certain. The CDR3 covers 13 residues. CDR1 is ENHRY, CDR2 SYGVKD, per germline. V was clipped by 0 bases and J by 7 bases, with 9 bases between them. CDR3 nucleotide sequence: TGTGCCATCAGTGAGTCCGAAAGGGCTGGCTACACCTTC. It encodes CAISESERAGYTF.

The chain is built from TRBV6-5 and TRBJ2-3, with 8 bases lining up with TRBD2. The V and J ends lost 0 bases and 3 bases, in that order; junction bases with no gene match: 5. This CDR3 has 16 amino acids. Germline values: CDR1 MNHEY, CDR2 SVGAGI. The CDR3 loop reads CASSYSPGLVTDTQYF. For the CDR3, the DNA is TGTGCCAGCAGTTACTCACCGGGACTAGTGACAGATACGCAGTATTTT.

This clone showed up just a few times. V usage is TRBV7-2 and J usage is TRBJ2-2, with TRBD2 matching over 13 bases. Germline CDR1 SGHTA, CDR2 FQGNSA. This CDR3 has 15 amino acids. The J segment lost 5 bases and the V segment lost 4 bases, leaving 1 base of the junction unmatched. CDR3 sequence: CASSWGLAGTGELFF. DNA for the CDR3: TGTGCCAGCAGCTGGGGACTAGCGGGGACCGGGGAGCTGTTTTTT.

The chain employs TRBV20-1 and TRBJ1-2, with unresolved D. CDR1 DFQATT and CDR2 SNEGSKA come from the germline V gene (reference sequence). The V end lost 6 bases, the J end lost 13 bases, and 12 bases lay between the germline ends. CDR3 size: 9 residues. The CDR3 spells CSAPWKVTF. The CDR3 region has the DNA TGCAGTGCACCTTGGAAGGTCACCTTC.

The rearrangement uses TRBV6-5 and TRBJ1-2; 7 bases map to TRBD1. CDR3 size: 12 residues. J lost 7 bases, V lost 7 bases, and 6 bases had no gene match. The germline gives CDR1 MNHEY, CDR2 SVGAGI. The CDR3 sequence: CASTDRVGGYTF. The DNA for the CDR3 is TGTGCCAGCACCGACAGGGTCGGTGGCTACACCTTC.

This chain uses TRBV5-1 with TRBJ2-1, with no clear D. Germline V gene lookup returns CDR1 SGHRS and CDR2 YFSETQ. V lost 0 bases and J lost 6, with 7 bases in between. The CDR3 consists of 13 residues. Here the CDR3 reads CASSLGQTNEQFF. As DNA, the CDR3 is TGCGCCAGCAGCTTGGGACAAACCAATGAGCAGTTCTTC.

The rearrangement links TRBV28 to TRBJ1-5; D is unclear. Germline V lookup: CDR1 MDHEN, CDR2 SYDVKM. Deletions cut 1 base from V and 1 base from J, with 11 bases between. The CDR3 length is 16 residues. The CDR3 reads CASSLLGQASNQPQHF. CDR3 coding DNA: TGTGCCAGCAGTTTATTGGGCCAGGCCAGCAATCAGCCCCAGCATTTT.

V and J are TRBV7-2 and TRBJ1-5; perhaps TRBD1 as D (5 bases). CDR3 size: 14 residues. Trimming cost V 6 bases and J 3 bases, with 12 bases left between them. CDR1 and CDR2 (germline): SGHTA, FQGNSA. The CDR3 here is CASSPPGPNQPQHF. CDR3 DNA sequence: TGTGCCAGCAGTCCTCCAGGGCCCAATCAGCCCCAGCATTTT.

The V gene is TRBV4-3, the J gene TRBJ2-3; D remains ambiguous. The V gene's germline CDR1 is LGHNA and CDR2 YSLEER. V gave up 0 bases and J gave up 3 bases, with 10 bases separating them. The CDR3 sequence is 15 residues long. This chain's CDR3 is CASSQDYGRTDTQYF. The CDR3 coding sequence is TGCGCCAGCAGCCAAGATTATGGACGAACAGATACGCAGTATTTT.

V and J are TRBV5-1 and TRBJ1-5, with no clear D. Trimming stripped 0 bases from V and 11 bases from J, with 24 bases between. The CDR3 extends over 17 amino acids. Germline lookup yields CDR1 SGHRS and CDR2 YFSETQ. This CDR3 is CASSLGFGGSREEAQHF. The CDR3 region has the DNA TGCGCCAGCAGCTTGGGTTTCGGAGGATCAAGGGAAGAGGCCCAGCATTTT. The entire variable domain, with the rest obtained from reference TRBV5-1 and TRBJ1-5, is as follows: KAGVTQTPRYLIKTRGQQVTLSCSPISGHRSVSWYQQTPGQGLQFLFEYFSETQRNKGNFPGRFSGRQFSNSRSEMNVSTLELGDSALYLCASSLGFGGSREEAQHFGDGTRLSIL.

The J gene is TRBJ1-4, the V gene TRBV11-2; perhaps TRBD1 as D (5 bases). The CDR3 has 13 amino acids. Germline V gene lookup returns CDR1 SGHAT and CDR2 FQNNGV. Trimming cost V 2 bases and J 10 bases, with 11 bases left between them. The CDR3 sequence is CASSLPGKGKLFF. Written as DNA, the CDR3 is TGTGCCAGCAGCTTACCAGGGAAGGGAAAACTGTTTTTT.

The chain joins TRBV28 to TRBJ2-7, with 9 bases fitting TRBD1. The CDR3 is 14 amino acids. Trimming at V came to 4 bases and at J to 3 bases, leaving 4 bases not matched to a gene. Germline V lookup: CDR1 MDHEN, CDR2 SYDVKM. CDR3 nucleotides: TGTGCCAGCAGTTCCCAGACAGGGGGCTACGAGCAGTACTTC. Protein: CASSSQTGGYEQYF.

The genes are TRBV19 and TRBJ1-5; D unresolved. Germline CDR1 reads LNHDA; CDR2 reads SQIVND (reference sequence). Between the trimmed V and J ends, which lost 3 bases and 4 bases, there was a span of 22 bases. CDR3 size: 18 residues. In DNA, the CDR3 is TGTGCCAGTAGTATTCTGTCCTCGTCCGGCGCGGTTAATCAGCCCCAGCATTTT. The encoded protein is CASSILSSSGAVNQPQHF.

The V and J genes are TRBV12-3 or TRBV12-4 and TRBJ2-7; D is undetermined. V lost 3 bases and J 0 bases, leaving 6 bases between the germline ends. CDR3 length: 13 residues. CDR3: CASSLPSSYEQYF. The DNA of the CDR3 is TGTGCCAGCAGTTTGCCTAGCTCCTACGAGCAGTACTTC.

This clone was seen a single time. The chain recombines TRBV5-6 with TRBJ1-3; D is unclear. Germline loops: CDR1 SGHDT, CDR2 YYEEEE. V gave up 5 bases and J gave up 3 bases, with 15 bases separating them. CDR3 size: 15 residues. The CDR3 sequence is CASSNSFLLGNTIYF. The CDR3 nucleotides are TGTGCCAGCAGTAATTCTTTCCTTCTTGGAAACACCATATATTTT. The complete variable domain, with remaining parts taken from reference TRBV5-6 and TRBJ1-3, reads DAGVTQSPTHLIKTRGQQVTLRCSPKSGHDTVSWYQQALGQGPQFIFQYYEEEERQRGNFPDRFSGHQFPNYSSELNVNALLLGDSALYLCASSNSFLLGNTIYFGEGSWLTVV.

This chain links TRBV4-1 with TRBJ2-1, with 9 bases aligning to TRBD2. The CDR3 is 18 residues long. Germline lookup yields CDR1 MGHRA and CDR2 YSYEKL. V shed 0 bases and J 4 bases; nucleotides not matched to a gene: 10. CDR3 protein: CASSQDPPGGGAYNEQFF. The CDR3 DNA follows: TGCGCCAGCAGCCAAGACCCTCCCGGCGGGGGGGCTTACAATGAGCAGTTCTTC.

The rearrangement links TRBV7-3 to TRBJ2-4; D possibly matches TRBD1 or TRBD2 (5 bases each). Germline CDR1 SGHTA, CDR2 FQGTGA. The length of the CDR3 is 17 residues. Trimming removed 2 bases at V and 4 bases at J, with 18 bases between. This chain's CDR3 is CASSLDGPDGTKNIQYF. Written as DNA, the CDR3 is TGTGCCAGCAGCTTAGACGGGCCAGACGGGACGAAAAACATTCAGTACTTC.